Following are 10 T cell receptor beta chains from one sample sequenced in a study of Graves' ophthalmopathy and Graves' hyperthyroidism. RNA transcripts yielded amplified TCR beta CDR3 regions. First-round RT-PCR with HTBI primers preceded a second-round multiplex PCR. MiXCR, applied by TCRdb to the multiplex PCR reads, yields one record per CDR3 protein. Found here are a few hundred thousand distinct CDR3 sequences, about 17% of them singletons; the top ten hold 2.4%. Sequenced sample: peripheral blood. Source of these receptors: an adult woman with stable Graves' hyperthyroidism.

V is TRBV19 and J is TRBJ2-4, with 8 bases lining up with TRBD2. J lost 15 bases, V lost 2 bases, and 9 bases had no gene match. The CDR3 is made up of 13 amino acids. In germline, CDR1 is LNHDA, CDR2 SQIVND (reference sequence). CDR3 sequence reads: CASSIRAGEVGYF. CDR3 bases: TGTGCCAGTAGTATAAGAGCGGGAGAAGTGGGGTACTTC.

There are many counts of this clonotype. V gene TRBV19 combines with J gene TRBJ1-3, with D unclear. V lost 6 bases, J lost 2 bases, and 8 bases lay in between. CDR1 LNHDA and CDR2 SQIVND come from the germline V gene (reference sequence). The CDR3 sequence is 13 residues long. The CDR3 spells CASRLAAGNTIYF. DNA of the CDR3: TGTGCCAGTAGGTTGGCCGCTGGAAACACCATATATTTT.

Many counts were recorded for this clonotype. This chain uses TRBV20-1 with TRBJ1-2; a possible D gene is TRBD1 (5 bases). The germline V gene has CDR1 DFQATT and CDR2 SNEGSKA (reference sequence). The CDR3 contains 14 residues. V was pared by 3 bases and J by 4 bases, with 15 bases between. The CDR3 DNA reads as TGCAGTGCTAGTGGGCGGGGCTCAGGCTATGGCTACACCTTC. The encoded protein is CSASGRGSGYGYTF.

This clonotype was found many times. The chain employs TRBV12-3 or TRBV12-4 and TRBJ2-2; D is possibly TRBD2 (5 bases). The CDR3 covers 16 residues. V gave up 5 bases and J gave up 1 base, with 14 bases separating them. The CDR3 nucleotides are TGTGCCAGCAGTGCCGGACTCCTTGTGAACACCGGGGAGCTGTTTTTT. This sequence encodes CASSAGLLVNTGELFF.

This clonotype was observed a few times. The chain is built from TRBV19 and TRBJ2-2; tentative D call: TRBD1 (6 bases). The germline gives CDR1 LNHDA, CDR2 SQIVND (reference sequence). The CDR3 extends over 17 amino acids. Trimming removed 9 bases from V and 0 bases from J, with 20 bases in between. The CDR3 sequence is CASERGMRRPNTGELFF. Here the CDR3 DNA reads TGTGCCAGCGAGAGGGGGATGCGCAGGCCGAACACCGGGGAGCTGTTTTTT.

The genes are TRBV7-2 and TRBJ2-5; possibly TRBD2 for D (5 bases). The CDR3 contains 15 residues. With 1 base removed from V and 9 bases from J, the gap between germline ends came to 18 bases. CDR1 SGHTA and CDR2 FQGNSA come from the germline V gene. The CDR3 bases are TGTGCCAGCAGCTTAGAGGCCCCTGCGGCCGGGGCCCAGTACTTC. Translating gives CASSLEAPAAGAQYF.

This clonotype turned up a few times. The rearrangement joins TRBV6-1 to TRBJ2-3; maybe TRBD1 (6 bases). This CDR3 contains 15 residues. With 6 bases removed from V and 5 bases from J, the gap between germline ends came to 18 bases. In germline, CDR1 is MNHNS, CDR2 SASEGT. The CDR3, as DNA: TGTGCCAGCAGCCGGACAGACCTCGGTGGAGATACGCAGTATTTT. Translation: CASSRTDLGGDTQYF.

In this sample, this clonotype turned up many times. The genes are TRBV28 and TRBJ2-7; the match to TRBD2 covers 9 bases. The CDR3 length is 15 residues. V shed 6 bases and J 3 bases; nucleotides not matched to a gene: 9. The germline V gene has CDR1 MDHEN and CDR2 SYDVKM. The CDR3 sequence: CASSLAGQNFYEQYF. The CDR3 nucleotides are TGTGCCAGCAGCCTAGCGGGACAGAACTTCTACGAGCAGTACTTC. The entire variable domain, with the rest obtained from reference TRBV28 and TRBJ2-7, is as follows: DVKVTQSSRYLVKRTGEKVFLECVQDMDHENMFWYRQDPGLGLRLIYFSYDVKMKEKGDIPEGYSVSREKKERFSLILESASTNQTSMYLCASSLAGQNFYEQYFGPGTRLTVT.

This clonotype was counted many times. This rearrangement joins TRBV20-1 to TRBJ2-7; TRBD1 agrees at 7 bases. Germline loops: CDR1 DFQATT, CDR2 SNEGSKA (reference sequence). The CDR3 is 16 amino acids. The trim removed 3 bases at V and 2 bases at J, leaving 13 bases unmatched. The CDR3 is CSASYVRQGSPYEQYF. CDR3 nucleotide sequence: TGCAGTGCTAGTTATGTGAGACAGGGAAGCCCCTACGAGCAGTACTTC.

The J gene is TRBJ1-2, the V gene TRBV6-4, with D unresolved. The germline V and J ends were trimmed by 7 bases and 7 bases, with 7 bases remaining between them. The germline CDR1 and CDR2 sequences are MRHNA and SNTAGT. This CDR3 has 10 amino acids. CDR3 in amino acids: CASMGSGYTF. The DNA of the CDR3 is TGTGCCAGCATGGGAAGTGGCTACACCTTC.